The 3 T cell receptor beta chains listed next were all sequenced from one sample in a study of cytotoxic CD8 clonotypes in ibrutinib-treated CLL. Profiled with immunoSEQ multiplex PCR; TCRdb holds only in-frame clones, not every one. The sample includes more than 150,000 clones, about 72% seen only once; the top ten take roughly 13%. The sample in question was PBMCs, obtained after 24 months of ibrutinib treatment. These receptors originate from a human donor with chronic lymphocytic leukemia.

V usage is TRBV5-4 and J usage is TRBJ2-1, with D perhaps TRBD2 (6 bases). The V end was cut by 5 bases, the J end by 8 bases, with 20 bases between. This CDR3 contains 15 residues. Germline-derived CDR1 and CDR2 are SGHNT and YYREEE (reference sequence). The CDR3 DNA reads as TGTGCCAGCAGGTTGACTAGTCCTCAAATAGATGAGCAGTTCTTC. Its translation: CASRLTSPQIDEQFF.

This clone was observed a handful of times. The chain joins TRBV19 to TRBJ2-4; D gene ambiguous. V gave up 5 bases and J gave up 4 bases, with 12 bases separating them. The CDR3 has 14 amino acids. Germline V gene data show CDR1 as LNHDA and CDR2 as SQIVND (reference sequence). The CDR3 DNA is TGTGCCAGTAGTTCGGCGGTGGGTAAAAACATTCAGTACTTC. Translating gives CASSSAVGKNIQYF.

V and J are TRBV19 and TRBJ1-1; D call uncertain. V lost 5 bases and J lost 1, with 8 bases in between. The CDR3 spans 13 residues. The germline gives CDR1 LNHDA, CDR2 SQIVND (reference sequence). The CDR3 loop reads CASSYIGNTEAFF. Written as DNA, the CDR3 is TGTGCCAGTAGTTACATAGGGAACACTGAAGCTTTCTTT.